These 32 T cell receptor beta chains share one sample of origin, sequenced in a study of blood T cell repertoires in COVID-19. Data came from immunoSEQ multiplex PCR; TCRdb stores just in-frame clones and leaves some out. The sample carries hundreds of thousands of clones, 80% to 90% recorded once. Sequencing was carried out using peripheral blood. The receptors shown here come from a woman aged 30 to 39 with active or convalescent COVID-19.

This clone was seen only a few times. The rearrangement uses TRBV11-2 and TRBJ2-2; 8 bases line up with TRBD1. CDR1 SGHAT and CDR2 FQNNGV come from the germline V gene. J gave up 2 bases and V 0 bases, and 5 bases lay outside the gene matches. There are 17 residues in the CDR3. The CDR3 nucleotides are TGTGCCAGCAGCTTAGAAGACAGGGGCCCTAACACCGGGGAGCTGTTTTTT. This codes for CASSLEDRGPNTGELFF.

The chain has TRBV30 and TRBJ2-7; 13 nucleotides line up with TRBD2. V dropped 6 bases and J dropped 2; count of bases not matched to a gene: 4. Germline V gene sequence: CDR1 GTSNPN, CDR2 SVGIG (reference sequence). The CDR3 totals 14 residues. Here the CDR3 DNA reads TGTGCCTGCACCGGGACTAGCGGGACCTACGAGCAGTACTTC. Residues: CACTGTSGTYEQYF.

This sequence joins TRBV10-2 and TRBJ1-2; D is perhaps TRBD1 (5 bases). V dropped 1 base and J dropped 2 bases, with 17 bases sitting between them. The CDR3 is 17 amino acids. Per germline, CDR1 WSHSY and CDR2 SAAADI. The DNA for the CDR3 is TGCGCCAGCAGTGAGTGGCGGCAGGGTGTAAAAAACTATGGCTACACCTTC. As protein: CASSEWRQGVKNYGYTF.

The V call is TRBV4-1, the J call TRBJ1-1; D gene ambiguous. The CDR3 covers 14 residues. V lost 0 bases and J lost 8, with 13 bases in between. CDR1 is MGHRA and CDR2 is YSYEKL in the germline V gene. CDR3 sequence: CASSQEIGRGEAFF. As DNA, the CDR3 is TGCGCCAGCAGCCAAGAAATCGGGCGCGGGGAAGCTTTCTTT.

This clone was observed once. The V and J genes are TRBV7-9 and TRBJ2-7; 7 bases align to TRBD1. V lost 1 base, J lost 1 base, and 13 bases stayed unmatched. Germline-derived CDR1 and CDR2 are SEHNR and FQNEAQ (reference sequence). CDR3 length: 18 amino acids. CDR3 sequence (DNA): TGTGCCAGCAGCTTAGATTTCGGGATTAGGGACAGTTCCTACGAGCAGTACTTC. It yields the protein CASSLDFGIRDSSYEQYF.

The rearrangement links TRBV5-6 to TRBJ1-4; 7 positions match TRBD1. J gave up 5 bases and V 3 bases, and 7 bases lay outside the gene matches. The germline V gene has CDR1 SGHDT and CDR2 YYEEEE. The CDR3 has 15 residues. For the CDR3, the DNA is TGTGCCAGCAGCTCTACAGGGGACCTAAATGAAAAACTGTTTTTT. Translation gives CASSSTGDLNEKLFF. Full variable domain (missing parts from reference TRBV5-6 and TRBJ1-4): DAGVTQSPTHLIKTRGQQVTLRCSPKSGHDTVSWYQQALGQGPQFIFQYYEEEERQRGNFPDRFSGHQFPNYSSELNVNALLLGDSALYLCASSSTGDLNEKLFFGSGTQLSVL.

The chain couples TRBV5-4 to TRBJ1-4, with a tentative D call TRBD1 (6 bases). The length of the CDR3 is 15 residues. Deletions cut 1 base from V and 8 bases from J, with 15 bases between. CDR1 and CDR2 (germline): SGHNT, YYREEE (reference sequence). The CDR3 nucleotides read TGTGCCAGCAGCTTGTCAGGGGCCGATTCGGAAAAACTGTTTTTT. Translation gives CASSLSGADSEKLFF.

The chain couples TRBV30 to TRBJ2-5; 14 nucleotides align to TRBD2. There are 17 residues in the CDR3. V lost 8 bases, J lost 4 bases, and 15 bases stayed unmatched. In germline, CDR1 is GTSNPN, CDR2 SVGIG (reference sequence). CDR3: CARTNPGTSGSGETQYF. DNA of the CDR3: TGTGCCAGAACGAACCCCGGGACTAGCGGGAGTGGAGAGACCCAGTACTTC.

The chain links TRBV5-1 to TRBJ1-2; D is ambiguous. The ends were cut back, 4 bases at V and 6 bases at J, with 16 bases in the middle. The germline V gene has CDR1 SGHRS and CDR2 YFSETQ. This CDR3 spans 14 amino acids. CDR3 DNA sequence: TGCGCCAGCAGCCCCAGAGGAATTTTCGATGGCTACACCTTC. This encodes CASSPRGIFDGYTF.

V gene TRBV9 combines with J gene TRBJ2-4, with 14 bases that match TRBD2. Trimming cost V 3 bases and J 3 bases; bases outside gene matches: 8. The germline V gene has CDR1 SGDLS and CDR2 YYNGEE. CDR3 size: 18 residues. The DNA of the CDR3 is TGTGCCAGCAGCGGCGGACTAGCGGGGGGACACGACAAAAACATTCAGTACTTC. This sequence encodes CASSGGLAGGHDKNIQYF.

The V call is TRBV12-5, the J call TRBJ2-2, with TRBD1 identical over 11 bases. With V trimmed by 0 bases and J by 7 bases, 7 bases remained unmatched. The CDR3 covers 17 residues. Germline V lookup: CDR1 LGHNT, CDR2 FRNRAP. The CDR3 nucleotides read TGTGCTAGTGGTTTGGTACTTGGACAGGGGGCAAACGGGGAGCTGTTTTTT. It encodes CASGLVLGQGANGELFF. The full variable domain, in which reference TRBV12-5 and TRBJ2-2 provide the parts outside the CDR3, is DARVTQTPRHKVTEMGQEVTMRCQPILGHNTVFWYRQTMMQGLELLAYFRNRAPLDDSGMPKDRFSAEMPDATLATLKIQPSEPRDSAVYFCASGLVLGQGANGELFFGEGSRLTVL.

The chain has TRBV7-9 and TRBJ1-2; tentative D call: TRBD1 (6 bases). Germline-derived CDR1 and CDR2 are SEHNR and FQNEAQ (reference sequence). Trimming took 8 bases from V and 4 from J, leaving 17 bases between them. The length of the CDR3 is 14 residues. CDR3 bases: TGTGCCAGCTCCCACGGGGGGCCCTTCTATGGCTACACCTTC. Its protein product is CASSHGGPFYGYTF.

This sequence joins TRBV27 and TRBJ1-6, with D uncertain. Germline lookup yields CDR1 MNHEY and CDR2 SMNVEV (reference sequence). This CDR3 contains 15 residues. V dropped 4 bases and J dropped 4 bases, with 11 bases sitting between them. CDR3 protein: CASSSQAIYNSPLHF. The CDR3, as DNA: TGTGCCAGCAGTTCCCAGGCTATATATAATTCACCCCTCCACTTT.

This clone was seen just once. The chain carries TRBV4-1 and TRBJ1-1; 8 bases map to TRBD1. The CDR3 is made up of 15 amino acids. The germline CDR1 and CDR2 sequences are MGHRA and YSYEKL. The junction had 4 bases not matched to a gene; V was cut back by 3 bases and J by 1 base. CDR3: CASSQHGQGNTEAFF. CDR3 DNA: TGCGCCAGCAGCCAGCACGGACAGGGGAACACTGAAGCTTTCTTT.

The V and J genes are TRBV19 and TRBJ2-3; 10 bases align to TRBD1. Trimming cost V 4 bases and J 3 bases; bases outside gene matches: 7. Germline V gene sequence: CDR1 LNHDA, CDR2 SQIVND (reference sequence). CDR3 length: 16 residues. CDR3 nucleotides: TGTGCCAGTAGTACCTCCGGGACAGGGGTGACAGATACGCAGTATTTT. Amino acid sequence: CASSTSGTGVTDTQYF.

The gene calls are TRBV7-9 and TRBJ2-1; a weak D match, TRBD2 (6 bases). Germline CDR1 is SEHNR and CDR2 is FQNEAQ (reference sequence). This CDR3 has 13 amino acids. The V and J ends lost 5 bases and 8 bases respectively, with 13 bases between them. The CDR3 DNA is TGTGCCAGCAGCCTCAGGGACTTCGATGAGCAGTTCTTC. This translates into CASSLRDFDEQFF. Looking up the rest from reference TRBV7-9 and TRBJ2-1 gives the full variable domain: DTGVSQNPRHKITKRGQNVTFRCDPISEHNRLYWYRQTLGQGPEFLTYFQNEAQLEKSRLLSDRFSAERPKGSFSTLEIQRTEQGDSAMYLCASSLRDFDEQFFGPGTRLTVL.

This chain's CDR3 is CASSLSSGGPPEYF. The CDR3 nucleotides are TGTGCCAGCAGCTTATCGAGCGGGGGCCCCCCGGAGTATTTT. The J gene is TRBJ2-3, the V gene TRBV7-9; 8 nucleotides agree with TRBD2. CDR1 is SEHNR and CDR2 is FQNEAQ in the germline V gene (reference sequence). This CDR3 contains 14 residues. V dropped 2 bases and J dropped 13; count of bases not matched to a gene: 11.

The chain joins TRBV4-2 to TRBJ2-6; D gene ambiguous. This CDR3 has 15 residues. Trimming took off 4 bases at V and 3 bases at J, with 10 bases between the two ends. Per the germline V gene, CDR1 is LGHNA and CDR2 is YNFKEQ. CDR3 protein: CASSRLQDGANVLTF. The CDR3 DNA sequence: TGTGCCAGCAGCCGCCTCCAGGATGGGGCCAACGTCCTGACTTTC.

The genes are TRBV9 and TRBJ2-5; D unclear. CDR3 size: 14 residues. V was shortened by 0 bases and J by 1 base, with 7 bases between the two germline ends. In germline, CDR1 is SGDLS, CDR2 YYNGEE. In nucleotides, the CDR3 is TGTGCCAGCAGCGTAGCACCCAGCCAAGAGACCCAGTACTTC. As protein: CASSVAPSQETQYF. The full variable domain, completed using reference TRBV9 and TRBJ2-5, is DSGVTQTPKHLITATGQRVTLRCSPRSGDLSVYWYQQSLDQGLQFLIQYYNGEERAKGNILERFSAQQFPDLHSELNLSSLELGDSALYFCASSVAPSQETQYFGPGTRLLVL.

The chain links TRBV5-1 to TRBJ2-6; TRBD2 matches at 11 bases. This CDR3 is 18 amino acids long. V was pared by 4 bases and J by 0 bases, with 6 bases of the junction left unmatched. Germline values: CDR1 SGHRS, CDR2 YFSETQ. The CDR3 nucleotides read TGCGCCAGCAGCCCCGGGACTAGCGGCAACTCTGGGGCCAACGTCCTGACTTTC. Translation gives CASSPGTSGNSGANVLTF.

The chain couples TRBV11-2 to TRBJ1-4; unclear D gene. The V and J ends lost 1 base and 6 bases respectively, with 6 bases between them. In germline, CDR1 is SGHAT, CDR2 FQNNGV. The CDR3 has 13 amino acids. CDR3 amino acids: CASSLGSDEKLFF. As DNA, the CDR3 is TGTGCCAGCAGCTTAGGTTCGGATGAAAAACTGTTTTTT.

This clone showed up many times. V gene TRBV5-1 combines with J gene TRBJ1-1; unclear D gene. V lost 0 bases, J lost 4 bases, and 13 bases lay in between. Germline V CDR1 and CDR2: SGHRS, YFSETQ. The CDR3 totals 15 residues. CDR3 DNA sequence: TGCGCCAGCAGCTTGGACGGGGAAGTCGGCACTGAAGCTTTCTTT. Its protein product is CASSLDGEVGTEAFF.

The V call is TRBV19, the J call TRBJ1-5; the match to TRBD1 covers 7 bases. J was trimmed by 5 bases and V by 7 bases; bases with no gene match: 5. CDR1 and CDR2 (germline): LNHDA, SQIVND (reference sequence). The CDR3 has 13 amino acids. CDR3 protein: CASMGTVYQPQHF. The CDR3, as DNA: TGTGCCAGTATGGGGACAGTCTATCAGCCCCAGCATTTT.

The count of this clone is one. This sequence joins TRBV15 and TRBJ1-6; D not certain. Germline lookup yields CDR1 LNHNV and CDR2 YYDKDF (reference sequence). This CDR3 has 14 residues. With 2 bases removed from V and 6 bases from J, the gap between germline ends came to 8 bases. CDR3 in DNA: TGTGCCACCAGCAGATCCGGTACTAATTCACCCCTCCACTTT. It yields the protein CATSRSGTNSPLHF.

The chain joins TRBV7-6 to TRBJ2-7; weak D call: TRBD1 (6 bases). V lost 5 bases and J lost 7, with 30 bases in between. The CDR3 loop spans 18 amino acids. Germline CDR1 and CDR2: SGHVS and FNYEAQ. CDR3: CASSHSNTPGHGGEEQYF. The CDR3 DNA sequence: TGTGCCAGCAGCCATTCAAACACACCGGGACACGGTGGGGAGGAGCAGTACTTC. Based on the CDR3 plus reference TRBV7-6 and TRBJ2-7, the full variable domain is GAGVSQSPRYKVTKRGQDVALRCDPISGHVSLYWYRQALGQGPEFLTYFNYEAQQDKSGLPNDRFSAERPEGSISTLTIQRTEQRDSAMYRCASSHSNTPGHGGEEQYFGPGTRLTVT.

This chain joins TRBV2 and TRBJ2-3; TRBD2 matches 10 bases. Germline-derived CDR1 and CDR2 are SNHLY and FYNNEI. The CDR3 has 16 amino acids. The V gene end was trimmed by 2 bases and the J gene end by 5 bases; junction bases not matched to a gene: 7. The CDR3 is CASSERSGGARDTQYF. DNA of the CDR3: TGTGCCAGCAGTGAACGAAGCGGGGGGGCAAGAGATACGCAGTATTTT.

V and J are TRBV3-1 (or the pseudogene TRBV3-2) and TRBJ1-2, with D perhaps TRBD1 (5 bases). CDR1 and CDR2 (germline): LGHDT, YNNKEL (reference sequence). The CDR3 is 15 amino acids. V lost 1 base and J 1 base, leaving 10 bases between the germline ends. The CDR3 sequence: CASSQGAGHNYGYTF. The CDR3 DNA reads as TGTGCCAGCAGCCAAGGGGCAGGGCATAACTATGGCTACACCTTC.

This clone was counted between two and nine times. The genes are TRBV13 and TRBJ1-2; 10 bases line up with TRBD1. Unmatched junction bases numbered 4, after V lost 3 bases and J lost 3 bases. There are 15 residues in the CDR3. Germline lookup yields CDR1 PRHDT and CDR2 FYEKMQ (reference sequence). The CDR3 coding sequence is TGTGCCAGCAGCTTGAGGACAGGGGGGGACTATGGCTACACCTTC. Its translation: CASSLRTGGDYGYTF.

V is TRBV27 and J is TRBJ1-2, with TRBD1 identical over 7 bases. Germline V gives CDR1 MNHEY, CDR2 SMNVEV (reference sequence). The trim removed 3 bases at V and 3 bases at J, leaving 10 bases unmatched. The length of the CDR3 is 16 residues. Here the CDR3 DNA reads TGTGCCAGCAGTTTGTCCGGAAGAAGGGGGCACTATGGCTACACCTTC. Amino acids: CASSLSGRRGHYGYTF.

The rearrangement joins TRBV5-1 to TRBJ2-7; 10 bases are shared with TRBD1. Germline V CDR1 and CDR2: SGHRS, YFSETQ. The ends lost 4 bases at V and 1 base at J; junction bases unmatched: 5. CDR3 size: 15 residues. The CDR3 bases are TGCGCCAGCAGCATAGGACAGGGGGGGTCCTACGAGCAGTACTTC. This sequence encodes CASSIGQGGSYEQYF.

The chain joins TRBV13 to TRBJ1-6; TRBD1 is a possible D gene (5 bases). CDR3 length equals 16 residues. Germline V CDR1 and CDR2: PRHDT, FYEKMQ (reference sequence). V lost 5 bases and J lost 8, with 19 bases in between. CDR3 sequence (DNA): TGTGCCAGCAGCCCCAGGAAACAGGATCGGGATTCACCCCTCCACTTT. It yields the protein CASSPRKQDRDSPLHF.

The chain combines TRBV19 with TRBJ1-1, with 9 positions matching TRBD1. This CDR3 contains 15 residues. After removal of 4 bases from V and 2 bases from J, the junction contained 5 bases not matched to a gene. The germline V gene encodes CDR1 LNHDA and CDR2 SQIVND (reference sequence). DNA of the CDR3: TGTGCCAGTAGTACCACGGGACAGGGCAACACTGAAGCTTTCTTT. Translated: CASSTTGQGNTEAFF.